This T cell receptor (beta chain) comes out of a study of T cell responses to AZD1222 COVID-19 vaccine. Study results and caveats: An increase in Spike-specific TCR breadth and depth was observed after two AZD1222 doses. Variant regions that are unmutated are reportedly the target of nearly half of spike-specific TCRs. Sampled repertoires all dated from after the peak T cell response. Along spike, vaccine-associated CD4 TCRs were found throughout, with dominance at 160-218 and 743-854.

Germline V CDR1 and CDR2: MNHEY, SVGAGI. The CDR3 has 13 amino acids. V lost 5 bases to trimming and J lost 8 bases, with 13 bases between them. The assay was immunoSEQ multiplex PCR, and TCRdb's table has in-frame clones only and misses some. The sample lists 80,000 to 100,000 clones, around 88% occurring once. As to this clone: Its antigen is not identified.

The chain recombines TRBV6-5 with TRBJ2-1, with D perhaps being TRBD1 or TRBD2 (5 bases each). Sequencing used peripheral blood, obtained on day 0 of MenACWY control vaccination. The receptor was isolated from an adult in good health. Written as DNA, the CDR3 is TGTGCCAGCAGTACGGGCTTGGGGGATGAGCAGTTCTTC. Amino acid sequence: CASSTGLGDEQFF.